This paragraph covers one T cell receptor beta chain sequence. What it binds is not known. The V gene's germline CDR1 is SGHRS and CDR2 YFSETQ. The V and J ends lost 0 bases and 4 bases respectively, with 5 bases between them. The CDR3 runs to 13 residues. This record comes from a study of siplizumab effects on memory and regulatory T cells. General study results and limits: Sequences below about 10^-5 frequency were poorly captured. As a result, only a minor fraction of alloreactive clones mapped to unstimulated subsets. With siplizumab, Treg-derived clones averaged about 71% of mappable alloreactive CD4+ clones, versus 26.9% in controls.

Around 100,000 TCR templates per sample were sequenced. Clones were sequenced by immunoSEQ multiplex PCR, and TCRdb holds only the in-frame ones, with some missing. This table holds tens of thousands of clones, 94% found once. The sequenced sample was non-Treg CD4+ T cells sorted from blood. This TCR derives from a human donor in good health. This chain uses TRBV5-1 with TRBJ2-1; D is undetermined. CDR3 protein: CASSLDSYNEQFF. The DNA of the CDR3 is TGCGCCAGCAGCTTGGATTCTTACAATGAGCAGTTCTTC.